This note documents a single TCR beta chain sequence. Germline CDR1 is KGHSH and CDR2 is LQKENI. This CDR3 is 14 amino acids long. The trim removed 2 bases at V and 7 bases at J, leaving 3 bases unmatched. 13 Jbeta primers and 60 Vbeta primers were used for the PCR. Here immunoSEQ multiplex PCR was the method, and the copy in TCRdb shows in-frame clones only, minus some. The sample carries 200,000 to 250,000 clones, around 77% recorded once. This specimen belongs to a study of cytomegalovirus exposure and HLA in healthy donors. Study as a whole: Samples from HLA-typed donors yielded about 85 million unique TCRs in an early data release.

The sequencing sample was made of PBMCs. This chain joins TRBV18 and TRBJ2-1, with 9 bases identical to TRBD2. This sequence originates from a young woman in good health and CMV-seronegative. CDR3 protein: CASSPVAGVNEQFF. CDR3 nucleotides: TGTGCCAGCTCACCAGTAGCGGGGGTAAATGAGCAGTTCTTC.